The clone carrying this T cell receptor (beta chain) was detected only a few times. The data derive from a study of patients and donors after allogeneic stem cell transplantation. Trimming cost V 4 bases and J 6 bases; bases outside gene matches: 6. The CDR3 sequence is 15 residues long. Germline CDR1 is MNHNS and CDR2 is SASEGT. TCRdb processed the RT-PCR reads anew with MiXCR; each CDR3 protein has one entry. The sample has about a million distinct CDR3 sequences, around 17% seen once. The sequencing input was blood, either unsorted or a sorted T cell fraction (not recorded which). V and J are TRBV6-1 and TRBJ1-5, with TRBD1 matching over 10 bases. The source of this sequence is a human donor who was either an allogeneic HSCT recipient or a stem cell or donor lymphocyte infusion donor (not recorded which). It is not recorded whose cells these are; they may come from a transplant donor. The CDR3 nucleotides read TGTGCCAGCAGTGTACGGACAGGGGGTCCTCAGCCCCAGCATTTT. Amino acid sequence: CASSVRTGGPQPQHF.